Listed below are T cell receptor beta chains from one sample, sequenced in a study of CD8+ T cells in alopecia areata. Produced via immunoSEQ multiplex PCR; TCRdb's table is partial and in-frame only. Of 85,000 to 110,000 clones in the sample, 70% to 90% are singletons; the top ten hold approximately 10%. Source: CD8+ T cells sorted from blood, taken between weeks 30 and 35, from a patient treated with tofacitinib. These receptors all come from a human donor with alopecia areata. The CDR3 runs from the conserved cysteine through the conserved F or W. Each record gives: V gene, clone size, J gene, D gene, CDR3 DNA, CDR3 protein. The D gene is left open where the match is weak. A row's size may be missing; if present it is once, few, many or a size class.

TRBV7-9	-	TRBJ1-1	TRBD1	TGTGCCAGCAGCTTCCTGGACAGGGATACTAAAGCTTTCTTT	CASSFLDRDTKAFF
TRBV6-5	once	TRBJ1-1	-	TGTGCCAGCAGTTACAGCAGGGCGGGGAACACTGAAGCTTTCTTT	CASSYSRAGNTEAFF
TRBV25-1	-	TRBJ2-5	-	TGTGCCAGCAGTGAACTGATAGTAGGGGAGACCCAGTACTTC	CASSELIVGETQYF
TRBV7-9	-	TRBJ2-3	-	TGTGCCAGCAGAATTGGCACAGATACGCAGTATTTT	CASRIGTDTQYF
TRBV6-5	-	TRBJ1-1	TRBD1	TGTGCCAGCAGTTATAGTCAGGGGGCAAACACTGAAGCTTTCTTT	CASSYSQGANTEAFF
TRBV9	-	TRBJ2-1	-	TGTGCCAGCAGCACCTCAGGGGCAGGCTTGGTCTTC	CASSTSGAGLVF
TRBV2	-	TRBJ2-2	-	TGTGCCACCGGGCCCAAGGCCAACACCGGGGAGCTGTTTTTT	CATGPKANTGELFF
TRBV29-1	-	TRBJ2-7	TRBD2	TGCAGCGTTGAAGCCTATAGCGGGACCCAGTACGAGCAGTACTTC	CSVEAYSGTQYEQYF
TRBV9	-	TRBJ1-1	-	TGTGCCAGCAGCGACTCAGGACCTAACACTGAAGCTTTCTTT	CASSDSGPNTEAFF
TRBV29-1	-	TRBJ2-2	-	TGCAGCGTTGAAGGGGGCATCACCGGGGAGCTGTTTTTT	CSVEGGITGELFF
TRBV29-1	-	TRBJ2-1	-	TGCAGCGTTGACCTCGCCTACAATGAGCAGTTCTTC	CSVDLAYNEQFF
TRBV5-1	-	TRBJ2-7	-	TGCGCCAGCAGCGAGTCAGAATCCTACGAGCAGTACTTC	CASSESESYEQYF
TRBV11-1	-	TRBJ2-7	TRBD1	TGTGCCAGCAGCTTAGAGGAGACAGGGTTTTACGAGCAGTACTTC	CASSLEETGFYEQYF
TRBV7-2	-	TRBJ1-1	-	TGTGCCAGCAGCTTAGGCCCCTACAGCGGGAACACTGAAGCTTTCTTT	CASSLGPYSGNTEAFF